What follows are 32 T cell receptor beta chains derived from one specimen sequenced in a study of T cells in Graves' hyperthyroidism and ophthalmopathy. RNA transcripts were the template for amplifying TCR beta CDR3 regions. Initially, a first-round RT-PCR of the TCR CDR3 employed the HTBI primer set. One entry per CDR3 protein, called by TCRdb with MiXCR from the multiplex PCR reads. The table shows a few hundred thousand distinct CDR3 sequences, with 17% occurring only once. Specimen: blood. The receptor set was obtained from a woman in her late teens or twenties with Graves' ophthalmopathy.

In this sample, this clonotype turned up many times. The V gene is TRBV20-1, the J gene TRBJ1-6; the D is unclear. This CDR3 is 13 amino acids long. Germline assignment: CDR1 DFQATT and CDR2 SNEGSKA (reference sequence). V was clipped by 3 bases and J by 5 bases, with 8 bases between them. The DNA of the CDR3 is TGCAGTGCTAGGAAACACCATAATTCACCCCTCCACTTT. Amino acid sequence: CSARKHHNSPLHF.

In this sample, this clonotype turned up many times. The chain carries TRBV4-1 and TRBJ2-7; 7 bases align to TRBD2. V trimming: 0 bases; J trimming: 5 bases; junction bases outside the gene matches: 7. The CDR3 extends over 15 amino acids. Germline CDR1 MGHRA, CDR2 YSYEKL. CDR3 residues: CASSQDPREANEQYF. The CDR3 DNA reads TGCGCCAGCAGCCAAGATCCCCGGGAGGCCAACGAGCAGTACTTC.

The chain joins TRBV4-2 to TRBJ1-3, with D possibly TRBD1 on 5 matching bases. V was cut by 3 bases and J by 0 bases, with 9 bases left in between. CDR3 size: 15 residues. Germline V gene sequence: CDR1 LGHNA, CDR2 YNFKEQ. CDR3 residues: CASSQPGISGNTIYF. As DNA, the CDR3 is TGTGCCAGCAGCCAGCCAGGGATCTCTGGAAACACCATATATTTT.

This clonotype came up many times. CDR3 residues: CASSPRVTDTQYF. CDR3 sequence (DNA): TGTGCCAGCTCACCACGAGTCACAGATACGCAGTATTTT. The V and J genes are TRBV18 and TRBJ2-3; D not certain. There are 13 residues in the CDR3. The germline gives CDR1 KGHSH, CDR2 LQKENI. The V end lost 1 base, the J end lost 2 bases, and 4 bases lay between the germline ends.

This clonotype was detected ten times or more. This rearrangement joins TRBV30 to TRBJ2-1; D unclear. The CDR3 has 12 residues. The germline gives CDR1 GTSNPN, CDR2 SVGIG (reference sequence). Trimming cost V 2 bases and J 3 bases, with 5 bases left between them. CDR3 DNA: TGTGCCTGGAGTCGAAACTACAATGAGCAGTTCTTC. The encoded protein is CAWSRNYNEQFF.

In this sample, this clonotype turned up a few times. The chain carries TRBV15 and TRBJ2-1; D unclear. The CDR3 runs 12 residues. CDR1 and CDR2 (germline): LNHNV, YYDKDF (reference sequence). V lost 0 bases, J lost 8 bases, and 5 bases lay in between. The CDR3, as DNA: TGTGCCACCAGCAGAGAACGCGATGAGCAGTTCTTC. Amino acid sequence: CATSRERDEQFF.

DNA for the CDR3: TGCGCCAGCAGCCCAAGGCCGGCGGAAAGGGGCAAAAACATTCAGTACTTC. Protein sequence: CASSPRPAERGKNIQYF. The V gene is TRBV4-1, the J gene TRBJ2-4; perhaps TRBD1 as D (5 bases). This CDR3 has 17 residues. Germline V gives CDR1 MGHRA, CDR2 YSYEKL. Trimming removed 4 bases at V and 3 bases at J, with 19 bases between.

The table lists this clonotype with a few counts. The chain uses TRBV20-1 and TRBJ2-1; 10 bases fit TRBD2. This CDR3 comprises 14 residues. The V gene's germline CDR1 is DFQATT and CDR2 SNEGSKA (reference sequence). V was clipped by 8 bases and J by 8 bases; unmatched bases: 12. Here the CDR3 reads CSRMGASGGYEQFF. CDR3 bases: TGCAGTCGCATGGGTGCTAGCGGGGGCTATGAGCAGTTCTTC.

This clonotype came up many times. For the CDR3, the DNA is TGTGCCAGCTCACCATTATGGGACGTGAACACTGAAGCTTTCTTT. It specifies CASSPLWDVNTEAFF. This chain joins TRBV18 and TRBJ1-1; weak D call: TRBD1 (5 bases). V lost 2 bases and J 0 bases, leaving 10 bases between the germline ends. The germline CDR1 and CDR2 sequences are KGHSH and LQKENI. The CDR3 covers 15 residues. Complete variable domain (other parts from reference TRBV18 and TRBJ1-1): NAGVMQNPRHLVRRRGQEARLRCSPMKGHSHVYWYRQLPEEGLKFMVYLQKENIIDESGMPKERFSAEFPKEGPSILRIQQVVRGDSAAYFCASSPLWDVNTEAFFGQGTRLTVV.

This clonotype has ten or more counts. The rearrangement uses TRBV28 and TRBJ2-7; D is possibly TRBD1 (5 bases). Germline V gene data show CDR1 as MDHEN and CDR2 as SYDVKM. Deletions cut 7 bases from V and 2 bases from J, with 15 bases between. The CDR3 is made up of 14 amino acids. Written as DNA, the CDR3 is TGTGCCAGCACCCCGGCGCAGGGTCCCTACGAGCAGTACTTC. Translated, it gives CASTPAQGPYEQYF.

This clonotype was detected only a few times. The rearrangement uses TRBV6-1 and TRBJ1-5; a weak D match, TRBD1 (6 bases). Trimming removed 6 bases at V and 6 bases at J, with 12 bases between. The germline V gene has CDR1 MNHNS and CDR2 SASEGT. The CDR3 loop spans 13 amino acids. This CDR3 reads CASRGGESQPQHF. CDR3 coding DNA: TGTGCCAGCAGAGGGGGGGAGAGTCAGCCCCAGCATTTT.

This clonotype has a count of ten or more. V usage is TRBV20-1 and J usage is TRBJ1-4; 9 positions match TRBD1. Germline CDR1 and CDR2: DFQATT and SNEGSKA (reference sequence). V gave up 3 bases and J gave up 8 bases; unmatched junction bases: 10. This CDR3 is 15 amino acids long. The CDR3 DNA is TGCAGTGCTAGCGGTCCCGGGACAGGGCGGGAAAAACTGTTTTTT. Protein sequence: CSASGPGTGREKLFF.

This clonotype was seen a few times. V is TRBV9 and J is TRBJ2-2, with TRBD1 matching over 9 bases. The germline V gene encodes CDR1 SGDLS and CDR2 YYNGEE. The ends lost 0 bases at V and 7 bases at J; junction bases unmatched: 4. The CDR3 contains 15 residues. The CDR3, as DNA: TGTGCCAGCAGCGTAGGGACAGGGGTTCGCGGGGAGCTGTTTTTT. The encoded protein is CASSVGTGVRGELFF.

This clonotype was recorded a few times. The chain combines TRBV7-6 with TRBJ2-1; D is possibly TRBD2 (5 bases). The length of the CDR3 is 14 residues. With 1 base removed from V and 5 bases from J, the gap between germline ends came to 9 bases. Per germline, CDR1 SGHVS and CDR2 FNYEAQ. CDR3 protein: CASSLEDSNNEQFF. DNA of the CDR3: TGTGCCAGCAGCTTAGAGGACTCAAACAATGAGCAGTTCTTC.

This clonotype occurred a few times. The chain couples TRBV28 to TRBJ1-1, with 7 bases identical to TRBD1. The V gene end was trimmed by 10 bases and the J gene end by 0 bases; junction bases not matched to a gene: 5. Germline loops: CDR1 MDHEN, CDR2 SYDVKM. The CDR3 has 13 amino acids. The CDR3 region has the DNA TGTGCCACCAGACAGGGATTGAACACTGAAGCTTTCTTT. It codes for CATRQGLNTEAFF.

This clonotype was counted many times. This chain links TRBV7-2 with TRBJ2-2; D ambiguous. V lost 1 base and J lost 7, with 4 bases in between. The CDR3 contains 12 residues. Germline V gene data show CDR1 as SGHTA and CDR2 as FQGNSA. As DNA, the CDR3 is TGTGCCAGCAGCTTAGTCGGCGGGGAGCTGTTTTTT. It is translated as CASSLVGGELFF.

This clonotype was seen many times. The chain joins TRBV2 to TRBJ2-5, with D perhaps matching TRBD2 (7 bases). Between the trimmed V and J ends, which lost 8 bases and 3 bases, there was a span of 16 bases. The germline gives CDR1 SNHLY, CDR2 FYNNEI. The CDR3 has 14 residues. This CDR3 reads CASVRGGVEETQYF. CDR3 coding DNA: TGTGCCAGCGTTAGGGGGGGCGTAGAAGAGACCCAGTACTTC.

This clonotype was seen at least ten times. The chain combines TRBV12-3 or TRBV12-4 with TRBJ1-1, with TRBD1 matching 7 bases. V gave up 5 bases and J gave up 0 bases; unmatched junction bases: 6. CDR3 size: 15 residues. CDR3 sequence reads: CASSKRTGLNTEAFF. The CDR3 region has the DNA TGTGCCAGCAGTAAAAGGACAGGTCTGAACACTGAAGCTTTCTTT.

The V and J genes are TRBV27 and TRBJ1-3; D is possibly TRBD1 (6 bases). Trimming shortened V by 6 bases and J by 0 bases, and 12 bases separated the two germline ends. Per the germline V gene, CDR1 is MNHEY and CDR2 is SMNVEV (reference sequence). CDR3 length: 15 amino acids. DNA for the CDR3: TGTGCCAGCAGCTCGGACAGCAACTCTGGAAACACCATATATTTT. This gives the protein CASSSDSNSGNTIYF.

This clonotype was counted ten times or more. The chain carries TRBV11-2 and TRBJ1-1; D is uncertain. This CDR3 has 14 amino acids. Germline CDR1 reads SGHAT; CDR2 reads FQNNGV. Trimming pared 1 base from V and 7 bases from J, leaving 13 bases between. CDR3 DNA sequence: TGTGCCAGCAGCTTAGTAGGGTGGAAGAATGAAGCTTTCTTT. Translating gives CASSLVGWKNEAFF.

There are many counts of this clonotype. V usage is TRBV18 and J usage is TRBJ1-2; D not resolved. Germline-derived CDR1 and CDR2 are KGHSH and LQKENI. Trimming removed 8 bases at V and 4 bases at J, with 17 bases between. This CDR3 is 14 amino acids long. The CDR3 protein is CASRQDSDLYGYTF. In DNA, the CDR3 is TGTGCCAGCCGGCAAGACTCGGACCTCTATGGCTACACCTTC.

This clonotype occurred many times. The rearrangement links TRBV4-1 to TRBJ1-1, with 9 bases matching TRBD1. CDR3 size: 14 residues. Trimming cost V 8 bases and J 1 base; bases outside gene matches: 5. Germline CDR1 reads MGHRA; CDR2 reads YSYEKL. CDR3 nucleotide sequence: TGCGCCAGCGAAGCGACAGGGGGGAACACTGAAGCTTTCTTT. As protein: CASEATGGNTEAFF.

As concerns this clonotype: This sequence may be a read error, since a much larger clone differs from it by one base. This chain uses TRBV12-3 or TRBV12-4 with TRBJ1-5; D is perhaps TRBD1 (6 bases). The CDR3 runs to 15 residues. The CDR3 DNA reads TGTGCCAGCAGTTTGGCAGGGGCCAGCAGTCAGCCCCAGCATTTT. It encodes CASSLAGASSQPQHF.

In its sample, this clonotype was seen a few times. The chain has TRBV11-1 and TRBJ1-6; D might be TRBD1 (6 bases). Trimming pared 5 bases from V and 3 bases from J, leaving 20 bases between. Germline assignment: CDR1 SGHAT and CDR2 FQDESV (reference sequence). The CDR3 has 18 residues. CDR3 region: CASSTEEQGGNYNSPLHF. CDR3 DNA: TGTGCCAGCAGCACCGAGGAACAGGGAGGGAACTATAATTCACCCCTCCACTTT.

The chain uses TRBV12-3 or TRBV12-4 and TRBJ1-4; D unclear. The CDR3 sequence is 14 residues long. V lost 2 bases and J 4 bases, leaving 8 bases between the germline ends. The CDR3 sequence is CASSLSLINEKLFF. CDR3 in DNA: TGTGCCAGCAGTTTAAGCCTGATTAATGAAAAACTGTTTTTT.

There are many counts of this clonotype. This chain joins TRBV12-3 or TRBV12-4 and TRBJ2-2, with 12 positions matching TRBD1. CDR3 length: 17 amino acids. Trimming cost V 5 bases and J 5 bases; bases outside gene matches: 9. For the CDR3, the DNA is TGTGCCAGCAGTCAGAGGGACAGGGGGCCCATTACCGGGGAGCTGTTTTTT. The encoded protein is CASSQRDRGPITGELFF.

This clonotype occurred many times. This sequence joins TRBV6-1 and TRBJ1-6; D is perhaps TRBD1 (6 bases). CDR1 and CDR2 (germline): MNHNS, SASEGT. The germline V and J ends were trimmed by 2 bases and 7 bases, with 9 bases remaining between them. The CDR3 contains 14 residues. CDR3 sequence: CASSEQGSNSPLHF. The CDR3 bases are TGTGCCAGCAGTGAACAGGGGTCGAATTCACCCCTCCACTTT.

This clonotype was seen a handful of times. The V gene is TRBV2, the J gene TRBJ1-5; D is uncertain. Trimming cost V 7 bases and J 2 bases, with 9 bases left between them. This CDR3 is 13 amino acids long. Germline V gene lookup returns CDR1 SNHLY and CDR2 FYNNEI. CDR3 region: CASMWEGNQPQHF. For the CDR3, the DNA is TGTGCCAGCATGTGGGAGGGCAATCAGCCCCAGCATTTT.

This clonotype was observed a few times. The chain is built from TRBV6-1 and TRBJ2-3, with D perhaps matching TRBD1 or TRBD2 (5 bases each). CDR1 is MNHNS and CDR2 is SASEGT in the germline V gene. The CDR3 is 15 amino acids. Trimming cost V 8 bases and J 6 bases, with 21 bases left between them. The CDR3 is CASRATGRARDTQYF. For the CDR3, the DNA is TGTGCCAGCCGGGCCACGGGACGGGCCCGGGATACGCAGTATTTT.

The chain carries TRBV11-2 and TRBJ1-2, with 9 bases fitting TRBD1. This CDR3 is built from 15 residues. Trimming took 4 bases from V and 7 from J; bases not matched to a gene: 10. Germline CDR1 is SGHAT and CDR2 is FQNNGV. The CDR3 protein is CASSSLTGGLVGYTF. As DNA, the CDR3 is TGTGCCAGCAGCTCCCTGACAGGGGGTCTCGTTGGCTACACCTTC.

This clonotype was seen a few times. CDR3 protein: CASSQVGLSTDTQYF. The DNA of the CDR3 is TGCGCCAGCAGCCAAGTTGGACTTAGCACAGATACGCAGTATTTT. The V gene is TRBV4-1, the J gene TRBJ2-3; TRBD2 is a possible D gene (5 bases). CDR1 is MGHRA and CDR2 is YSYEKL in the germline V gene. Trimming removed 1 base from V and 0 bases from J, with 8 bases in between. This CDR3 is 15 amino acids long.

This clonotype was picked up many times. The chain links TRBV27 to TRBJ1-4; D not resolved. The CDR3 covers 14 residues. V was shortened by 6 bases and J by 3 bases, with 11 bases between the two germline ends. Germline assignment: CDR1 MNHEY and CDR2 SMNVEV (reference sequence). This chain's CDR3 is CASRTGVPNEKLFF. In DNA form, the CDR3 reads TGTGCCAGCAGGACGGGAGTCCCTAATGAAAAACTGTTTTTT.